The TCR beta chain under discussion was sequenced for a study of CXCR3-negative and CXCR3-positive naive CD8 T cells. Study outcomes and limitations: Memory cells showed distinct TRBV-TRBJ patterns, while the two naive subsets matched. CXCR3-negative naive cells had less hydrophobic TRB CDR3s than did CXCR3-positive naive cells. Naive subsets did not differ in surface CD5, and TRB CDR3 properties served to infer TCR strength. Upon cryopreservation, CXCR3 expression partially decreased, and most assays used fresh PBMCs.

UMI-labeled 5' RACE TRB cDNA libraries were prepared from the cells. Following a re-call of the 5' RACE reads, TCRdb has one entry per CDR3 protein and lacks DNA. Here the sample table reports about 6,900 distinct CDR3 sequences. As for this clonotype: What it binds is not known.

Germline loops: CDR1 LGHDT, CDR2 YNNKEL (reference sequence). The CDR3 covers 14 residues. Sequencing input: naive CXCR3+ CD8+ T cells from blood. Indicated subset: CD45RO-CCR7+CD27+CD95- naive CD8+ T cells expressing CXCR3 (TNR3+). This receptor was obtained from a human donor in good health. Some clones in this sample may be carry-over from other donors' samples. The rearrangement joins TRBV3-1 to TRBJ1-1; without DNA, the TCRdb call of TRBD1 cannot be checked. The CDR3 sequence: CASSQAGQGPAAFF.